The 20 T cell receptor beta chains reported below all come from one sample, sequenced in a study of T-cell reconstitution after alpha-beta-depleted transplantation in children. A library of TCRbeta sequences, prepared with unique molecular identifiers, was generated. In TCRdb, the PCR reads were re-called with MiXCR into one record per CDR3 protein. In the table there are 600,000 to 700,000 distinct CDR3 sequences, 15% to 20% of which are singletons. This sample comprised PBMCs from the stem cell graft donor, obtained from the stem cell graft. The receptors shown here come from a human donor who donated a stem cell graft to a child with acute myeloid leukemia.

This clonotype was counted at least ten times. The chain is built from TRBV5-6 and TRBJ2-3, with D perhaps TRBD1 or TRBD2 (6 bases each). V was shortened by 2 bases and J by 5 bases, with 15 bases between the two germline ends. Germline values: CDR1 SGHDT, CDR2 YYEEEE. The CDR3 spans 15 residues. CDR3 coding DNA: TGTGCCAGCAGCTTTTACGGGGGCGGAGAAGATACGCAGTATTTT. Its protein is CASSFYGGGEDTQYF.

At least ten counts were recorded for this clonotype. The CDR3 is CSVEGSGSTYEQYF. CDR3 nucleotides: TGCAGCGTTGAAGGATCGGGCAGTACCTACGAGCAGTACTTC. This chain links TRBV29-1 with TRBJ2-7; no clear D gene. Trimming left V 1 base short and J 2 bases short, with 12 bases between. This CDR3 comprises 14 residues. Germline lookup yields CDR1 SQVTM and CDR2 ANQGSEA.

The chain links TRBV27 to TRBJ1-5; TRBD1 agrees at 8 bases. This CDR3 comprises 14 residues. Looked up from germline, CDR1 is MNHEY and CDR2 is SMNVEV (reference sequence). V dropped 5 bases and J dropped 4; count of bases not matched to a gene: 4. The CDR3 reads CASSTNRGNQPQHF. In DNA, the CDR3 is TGTGCCAGCAGTACAAACAGGGGGAATCAGCCCCAGCATTTT.

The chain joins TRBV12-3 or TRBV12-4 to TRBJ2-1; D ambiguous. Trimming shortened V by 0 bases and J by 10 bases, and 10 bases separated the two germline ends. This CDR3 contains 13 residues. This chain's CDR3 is CASSLASRPEQFF. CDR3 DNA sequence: TGTGCCAGCAGTTTAGCGAGCAGGCCCGAGCAGTTCTTC.

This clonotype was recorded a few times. The CDR3 nucleotides are TGTGCCACCAGCGACGCTAGCGGGGGGGCCTATGGCGATGAGCAGTTCTTC. It yields the protein CATSDASGGAYGDEQFF. The chain has TRBV24-1 and TRBJ2-1; 12 bases match TRBD2. The CDR3 extends over 17 amino acids. Germline V gene data show CDR1 as KGHDR and CDR2 as SFDVKD. V lost 7 bases to trimming and J lost 8 bases; unmatched junction nucleotides: 14.

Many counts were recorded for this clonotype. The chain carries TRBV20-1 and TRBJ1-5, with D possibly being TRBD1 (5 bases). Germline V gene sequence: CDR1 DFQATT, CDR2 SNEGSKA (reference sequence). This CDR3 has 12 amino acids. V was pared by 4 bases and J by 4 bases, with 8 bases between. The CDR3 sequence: CSATGRNQPQHF. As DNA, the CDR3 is TGCAGTGCTACGGGACGGAATCAGCCCCAGCATTTT.

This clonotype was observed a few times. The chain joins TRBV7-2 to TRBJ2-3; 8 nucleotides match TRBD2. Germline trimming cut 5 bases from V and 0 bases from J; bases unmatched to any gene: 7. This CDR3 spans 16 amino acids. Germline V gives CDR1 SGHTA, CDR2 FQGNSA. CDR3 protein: CASSLWTSPSTDTQYF. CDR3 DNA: TGTGCCAGCAGCCTGTGGACTAGCCCGAGCACAGATACGCAGTATTTT.

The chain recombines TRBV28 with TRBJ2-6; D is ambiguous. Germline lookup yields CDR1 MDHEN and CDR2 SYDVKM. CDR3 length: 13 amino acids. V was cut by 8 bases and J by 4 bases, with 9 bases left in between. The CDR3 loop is CASAVSGANVLTF. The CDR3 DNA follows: TGTGCCAGCGCGGTCTCCGGGGCCAACGTCCTGACTTTC.

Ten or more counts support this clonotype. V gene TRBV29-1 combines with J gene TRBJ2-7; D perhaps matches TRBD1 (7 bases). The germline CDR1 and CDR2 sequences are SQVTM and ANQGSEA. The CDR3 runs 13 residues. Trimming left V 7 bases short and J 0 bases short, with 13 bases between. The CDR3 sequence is CSGGDSSSYEQYF. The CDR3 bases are TGCAGCGGGGGGGACAGCAGCTCCTACGAGCAGTACTTC.

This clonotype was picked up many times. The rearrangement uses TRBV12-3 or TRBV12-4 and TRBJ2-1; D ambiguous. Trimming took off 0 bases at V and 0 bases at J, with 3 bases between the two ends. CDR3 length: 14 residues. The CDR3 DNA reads TGTGCCAGCAGTTTAGCGAACTCCTACAATGAGCAGTTCTTC. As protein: CASSLANSYNEQFF.

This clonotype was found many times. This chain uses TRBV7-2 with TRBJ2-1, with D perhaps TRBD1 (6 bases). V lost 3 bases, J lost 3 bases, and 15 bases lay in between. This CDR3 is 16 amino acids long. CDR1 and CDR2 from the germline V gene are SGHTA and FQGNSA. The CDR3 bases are TGTGCCAGCAGCTTGACCGACAGGAGCGTCTACAATGAGCAGTTCTTC. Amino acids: CASSLTDRSVYNEQFF.

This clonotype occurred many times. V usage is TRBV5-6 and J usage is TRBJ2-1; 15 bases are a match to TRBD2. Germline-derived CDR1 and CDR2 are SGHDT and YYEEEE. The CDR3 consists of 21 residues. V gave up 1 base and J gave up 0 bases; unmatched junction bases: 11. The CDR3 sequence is CASSLRRGLAGGRSSYNEQFF. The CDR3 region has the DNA TGTGCCAGCAGCTTGAGACGCGGACTAGCGGGGGGGAGAAGCTCCTACAATGAGCAGTTCTTC. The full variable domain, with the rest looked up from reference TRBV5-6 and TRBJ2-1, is DAGVTQSPTHLIKTRGQQVTLRCSPKSGHDTVSWYQQALGQGPQFIFQYYEEEERQRGNFPDRFSGHQFPNYSSELNVNALLLGDSALYLCASSLRRGLAGGRSSYNEQFFGPGTRLTVL.

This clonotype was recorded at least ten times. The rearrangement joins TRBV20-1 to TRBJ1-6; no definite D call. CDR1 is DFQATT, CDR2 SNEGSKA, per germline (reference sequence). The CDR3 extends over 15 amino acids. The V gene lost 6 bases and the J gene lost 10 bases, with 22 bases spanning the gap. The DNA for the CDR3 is TGCAGTGCAAATCAGGCCCCTTATCTAGAATCACCCCTCCACTTT. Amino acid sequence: CSANQAPYLESPLHF.

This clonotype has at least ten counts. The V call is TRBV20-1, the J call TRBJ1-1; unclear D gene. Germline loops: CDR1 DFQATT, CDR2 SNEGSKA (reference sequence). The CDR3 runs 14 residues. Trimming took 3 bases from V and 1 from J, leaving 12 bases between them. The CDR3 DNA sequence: TGCAGTGCTAGGGTGGGCAGCCCGAACACTGAAGCTTTCTTT. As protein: CSARVGSPNTEAFF.

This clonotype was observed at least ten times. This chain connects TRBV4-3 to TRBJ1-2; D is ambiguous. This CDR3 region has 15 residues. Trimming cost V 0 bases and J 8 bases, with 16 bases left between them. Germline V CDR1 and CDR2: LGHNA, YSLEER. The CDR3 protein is CASSQDMGLYLGYTF. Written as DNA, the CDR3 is TGCGCCAGCAGCCAAGATATGGGGTTGTATTTAGGCTACACCTTC.

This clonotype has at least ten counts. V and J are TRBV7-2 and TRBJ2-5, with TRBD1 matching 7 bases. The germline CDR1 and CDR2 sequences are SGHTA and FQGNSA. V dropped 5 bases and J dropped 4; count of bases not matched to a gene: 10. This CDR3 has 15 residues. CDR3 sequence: CASSPPTGLGETQYF. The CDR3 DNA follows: TGTGCCAGCAGCCCCCCGACAGGGCTTGGAGAGACCCAGTACTTC.

The CDR3 region is CASSPGNRGYEQYV. The CDR3 DNA sequence: TGTGCCAGCAGTCCGGGTAACAGGGGGTACGAGCAGTACGTC. The genes are TRBV28 and TRBJ2-7, with 8 bases aligning to TRBD1. Trimming took 5 bases from V and 4 from J; bases not matched to a gene: 7. Germline V gene lookup returns CDR1 MDHEN and CDR2 SYDVKM. This CDR3 has 14 residues.

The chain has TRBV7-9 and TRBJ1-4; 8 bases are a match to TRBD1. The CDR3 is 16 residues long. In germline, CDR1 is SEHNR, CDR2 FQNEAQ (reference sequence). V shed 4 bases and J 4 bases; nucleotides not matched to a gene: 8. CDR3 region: CASSSSGQGLNEKLFF. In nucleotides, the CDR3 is TGTGCCAGCAGCTCGAGCGGACAGGGACTTAATGAAAAACTGTTTTTT.

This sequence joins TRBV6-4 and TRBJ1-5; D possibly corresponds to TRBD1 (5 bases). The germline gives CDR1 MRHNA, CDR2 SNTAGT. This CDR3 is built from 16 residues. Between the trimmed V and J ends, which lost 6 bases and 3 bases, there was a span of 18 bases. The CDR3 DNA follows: TGTGCCAGCAGCGACCCTGGGGGGACTAACAATCAGCCCCAGCATTTT. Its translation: CASSDPGGTNNQPQHF.

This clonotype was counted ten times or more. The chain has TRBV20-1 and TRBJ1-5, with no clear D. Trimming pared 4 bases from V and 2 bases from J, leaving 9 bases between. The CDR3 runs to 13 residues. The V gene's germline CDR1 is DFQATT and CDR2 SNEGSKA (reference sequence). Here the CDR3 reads CSANIGGNQPQHF. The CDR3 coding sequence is TGCAGTGCTAACATAGGTGGCAATCAGCCCCAGCATTTT.